These 23 T cell receptor beta chains were all obtained from the same sample, sequenced in a study of shared clonotypes between healthy human individuals. Libraries were prepared by immunoSEQ multiplex PCR; TCRdb keeps only in-frame clonotypes and omits some of them. Here the sample spans 2.3 million or so clones, 85% to 95% being singletons. The specimen sequenced was naive CD4+ T cells from PBMCs. Subset noted: CD45RA+ positively selected. The receptors here all came from a man aged 18-30 years in good health. Some clones in this sample may be carry-over from other donors' samples.

This chain connects TRBV7-3 to TRBJ1-1, with a tentative D call TRBD1 (6 bases). This CDR3 is built from 14 residues. Between the trimmed V and J ends, which lost 4 bases and 1 base, there was a span of 10 bases. Germline lookup yields CDR1 SGHTA and CDR2 FQGTGA. CDR3 residues: CASSSQGANTEAFF. Written as DNA, the CDR3 is TGTGCCAGCAGCTCACAGGGAGCGAACACTGAAGCTTTCTTT. Supplemented by reference TRBV7-3 and TRBJ1-1, the full variable domain reads GAGVSQTPSNKVTEKGKYVELRCDPISGHTALYWYRQSLGQGPEFLIYFQGTGAADDSGLPNDRFFAVRPEGSVSTLKIQRTERGDSAVYLCASSSQGANTEAFFGQGTRLTVV.

The chain links TRBV5-1 to TRBJ1-1, with D possibly being TRBD1 (6 bases). Trimming left V 4 bases short and J 1 base short, with 14 bases between. The CDR3 sequence is 15 residues long. The germline gives CDR1 SGHRS, CDR2 YFSETQ. CDR3 nucleotides: TGCGCCAGCAGCCCCGAGGGGACAAGGAACACTGAAGCTTTCTTT. Amino acids: CASSPEGTRNTEAFF.

The J gene is TRBJ2-1, the V gene TRBV15, with 13 positions matching TRBD2. Germline CDR1 LNHNV, CDR2 YYDKDF (reference sequence). The CDR3 is made up of 15 amino acids. V was clipped by 4 bases and J by 6 bases; unmatched bases: 3. The CDR3 coding sequence is TGTGCCACCAGCACCACTAGCGGGAGGGTCAATGAGCAGTTCTTC. Protein sequence: CATSTTSGRVNEQFF.

The chain links TRBV7-2 to TRBJ1-5; 7 bases agree with TRBD1. Germline-derived CDR1 and CDR2 are SGHTA and FQGNSA. The CDR3 has 15 amino acids. The V and J ends lost 1 base and 4 bases, in that order; junction bases with no gene match: 4. Here the CDR3 DNA reads TGTGCCAGCAGCTTAGTAGCAGGGGGGAATCAGCCCCAGCATTTT. Translation gives CASSLVAGGNQPQHF.

This rearrangement joins TRBV7-6 to TRBJ2-7; 7 bases are shared with TRBD2. Trimming removed 0 bases from V and 3 bases from J; junction bases left unmatched: 5. From germline, CDR1 is SGHVS and CDR2 FNYEAQ. The CDR3 extends over 15 amino acids. CDR3: CASSLAGLAVYEQYF. CDR3 coding DNA: TGTGCCAGCAGCTTAGCGGGCCTAGCGGTCTACGAGCAGTACTTC.

Concerning this clone itself: At the DNA level, this CDR3 is encoded by other sequences in the same sample as well. The V and J genes are TRBV18 and TRBJ1-1; the D gene is possibly TRBD1 (6 bases). The CDR3 is made up of 14 amino acids. Germline V CDR1 and CDR2: KGHSH, LQKENI. Trimming cost V 3 bases and J 1 base, with 9 bases left between them. CDR3 sequence: CASSPTGSNTEAFF. The CDR3 DNA reads as TGTGCCAGCTCACCGACAGGCTCGAACACTGAAGCTTTCTTT.

This rearrangement joins TRBV10-3 to TRBJ2-7, with 12 bases that match TRBD2. CDR1 and CDR2 from the germline V gene are ENHRY and SYGVKD. V dropped 6 bases and J dropped 7; count of bases not matched to a gene: 16. This CDR3 comprises 17 residues. CDR3 coding DNA: TGTGCCATCAGCCCAAAAATACTAGCGGGAGGTCACCCGGAGCAGTACTTC. It specifies CAISPKILAGGHPEQYF.

Points on this clone: This sample includes further DNA sequences coding for the same CDR3. The rearrangement joins TRBV27 to TRBJ2-7; D remains unclear. Trimming left V 5 bases short and J 1 base short, with 9 bases between. This CDR3 spans 13 amino acids. Germline V CDR1 and CDR2: MNHEY, SMNVEV (reference sequence). This CDR3 is CASSPPFSYEQYF. The CDR3 region has the DNA TGTGCCAGCAGTCCCCCTTTTTCCTACGAGCAGTACTTC.

This clone was seen once. The chain employs TRBV11-2 and TRBJ2-2, with 9 nucleotides matching TRBD1. The CDR3 spans 15 residues. Germline-derived CDR1 and CDR2 are SGHAT and FQNNGV. V lost 5 bases, J lost 0 bases, and 1 base stayed unmatched. CDR3 coding DNA: TGTGCCAGCAGCCGACAGGGGGCGAACACCGGGGAGCTGTTTTTT. The encoded protein is CASSRQGANTGELFF.

This clone was detected a few times. For the CDR3, the DNA is TGTGCCAGCAGCTCTGGGGAGCAGTACTTC. Residues: CASSSGEQYF. The chain couples TRBV11-2 to TRBJ2-7, with D unresolved. The germline V and J ends were trimmed by 4 bases and 7 bases, with 5 bases remaining between them. Germline assignment: CDR1 SGHAT and CDR2 FQNNGV. The CDR3 totals 10 residues.

The chain links TRBV7-2 to TRBJ1-5; no clear D gene. The CDR3 covers 15 residues. V lost 0 bases and J lost 3, with 9 bases in between. The V gene's germline CDR1 is SGHTA and CDR2 FQGNSA. The CDR3 nucleotides are TGTGCCAGCAGCTTAGCGAGCAGCACCAATCAGCCCCAGCATTTT. Amino acids: CASSLASSTNQPQHF.

As for this clone: Other DNA sequences in this sample translate to the same CDR3. The chain carries TRBV28 and TRBJ2-3; D uncertain. V shed 1 base and J shed 4 bases, with 3 bases lying between them. CDR3 size: 12 residues. From germline, CDR1 is MDHEN and CDR2 SYDVKM. CDR3 DNA: TGTGCCAGCAGTTTATCCTCAGATACGCAGTATTTT. This gives the protein CASSLSSDTQYF.

This chain links TRBV20-1 with TRBJ2-1; the D gene is possibly TRBD2 (5 bases). The CDR3 consists of 10 residues. Trimming removed 5 bases from V and 9 bases from J, with 8 bases in between. CDR1 and CDR2 (germline): DFQATT, SNEGSKA (reference sequence). CDR3 bases: TGCAGTGCTTATGGGAGTGAGCAGTTCTTC. Protein sequence: CSAYGSEQFF.

About this clone: Other nucleotide sequences in the sample specify the same CDR3. The rearrangement uses TRBV28 and TRBJ2-2; tentatively, D is TRBD2 (6 bases). The CDR3 sequence is 13 residues long. CDR1 MDHEN and CDR2 SYDVKM come from the germline V gene. Deletions cut 5 bases from V and 6 bases from J, with 10 bases between. CDR3 amino acids: CASSIGGAGELFF. Here the CDR3 DNA reads TGTGCCAGCAGTATAGGAGGGGCCGGGGAGCTGTTTTTT.

A note on this clone: The sample contains more than one DNA sequence encoding this CDR3. The chain has TRBV5-4 and TRBJ2-7; D unclear. The CDR3 totals 13 residues. CDR1 is SGHNT and CDR2 is YYREEE in the germline V gene (reference sequence). V was trimmed by 1 base and J by 2 bases, leaving 7 bases between them. The CDR3 sequence: CASSLSTTYEQYF. DNA of the CDR3: TGTGCCAGCAGCTTGAGTACAACCTACGAGCAGTACTTC.

The chain is built from TRBV11-3 and TRBJ1-3, with D perhaps TRBD1 (6 bases). V was trimmed by 5 bases and J by 1 base, leaving 12 bases between them. Germline V gene data show CDR1 as SGHNT and CDR2 as YENEEA. The length of the CDR3 is 15 residues. CDR3 in DNA: TGTGCCAGCAGCCTTTCAGGGGTTTCTGGAAACACCATATATTTT. It encodes CASSLSGVSGNTIYF.

The V and J genes are TRBV5-4 and TRBJ2-5; a weak D match, TRBD1 (8 bases). From germline, CDR1 is SGHNT and CDR2 YYREEE (reference sequence). This CDR3 contains 16 residues. Trimming removed 4 bases from V and 5 bases from J, with 21 bases in between. CDR3 sequence reads: CASSRTGGDRSETQYF. The CDR3 bases are TGTGCCAGCAGCCGTACAGGGGGGGATAGATCGGAGACCCAGTACTTC.

The CDR3 spells CASSLEGTTNTEAFF. Written as DNA, the CDR3 is TGTGCCAGCAGCTTAGAGGGGACAACTAACACTGAAGCTTTCTTT. J is TRBJ1-1 and V is TRBV11-3; D is possibly TRBD1 (6 bases). Trimming pared 0 bases from V and 2 bases from J, leaving 10 bases between. The CDR3 is 15 amino acids. Germline V gene lookup returns CDR1 SGHNT and CDR2 YENEEA.

This chain connects TRBV7-2 to TRBJ2-1, with D perhaps TRBD2 (6 bases). Trimming took 2 bases from V and 9 from J, leaving 14 bases between them. CDR1 and CDR2 (germline): SGHTA, FQGNSA. The CDR3 has 14 residues. The CDR3 coding sequence is TGTGCCAGCAGCTTAAGCCGGGAGAAGGGTGAGCAGTTCTTC. It translates to CASSLSREKGEQFF.

This chain uses TRBV7-3 with TRBJ2-1; unclear D gene. This CDR3 is built from 14 residues. The germline V gene has CDR1 SGHTA and CDR2 FQGTGA. The V gene lost 5 bases and the J gene lost 5 bases, with 13 bases spanning the gap. The CDR3 region is CASSPSRADNEQFF. The CDR3 DNA follows: TGTGCCAGCAGCCCCTCCCGGGCTGACAATGAGCAGTTCTTC.

Comments on this clone: Other DNA sequences in this specimen translate into the identical CDR3. The chain's CDR3 is CASSPLGGTEAFF. The CDR3 nucleotides read TGTGCCAGCTCACCATTGGGGGGCACTGAAGCTTTCTTT. The chain has TRBV18 and TRBJ1-1, with D tentatively TRBD1 (5 bases). The CDR3 has 13 residues. CDR1 is KGHSH and CDR2 is LQKENI in the germline V gene. V was clipped by 2 bases and J by 4 bases, with 8 bases between them.

The rearrangement links TRBV9 to TRBJ2-4; possible D gene TRBD2, 6 bases. This CDR3 has 17 amino acids. The V gene lost 0 bases and the J gene lost 0 bases, with 13 bases spanning the gap. The germline gives CDR1 SGDLS, CDR2 YYNGEE. The CDR3 spells CASSVDGGTLAKNIQYF. The CDR3 bases are TGTGCCAGCAGCGTAGATGGCGGGACTCTAGCCAAAAACATTCAGTACTTC.

This sequence joins TRBV7-2 and TRBJ2-5, with D possibly TRBD1 on 5 matching bases. The CDR3 runs 14 residues. V gave up 5 bases and J gave up 1 base, with 11 bases separating them. CDR1 is SGHTA and CDR2 is FQGNSA in the germline V gene. The CDR3 loop is CASSPFQGQETQYF. The CDR3 DNA follows: TGTGCCAGCAGCCCGTTTCAGGGCCAAGAGACCCAGTACTTC.